The 14 T cell receptor beta chains below were found in one sample sequenced in a study of cytomegalovirus exposure and HLA in healthy donors. The PCR had 60 Vbeta and 13 Jbeta primers. Some clones are missing from TCRdb's copy, which holds only in-frame ones; the method was immunoSEQ multiplex PCR. The sample lists about 140,000 clones; just over 70% were seen once. Specimen: PBMCs. The receptor source for this set is a woman in her thirties in good health and CMV-seronegative.

The chain employs TRBV28 and TRBJ2-3; 13 bases are a match to TRBD2. The V gene end was trimmed by 5 bases and the J gene end by 5 bases; junction bases not matched to a gene: 10. Germline V gene lookup returns CDR1 MDHEN and CDR2 SYDVKM. The CDR3 spans 17 residues. CDR3 loop: CASSPTSGGAVGDTQYF. CDR3 in DNA: TGTGCCAGCAGTCCTACTAGCGGGGGGGCCGTAGGAGATACGCAGTATTTT.

This clone has a handful of counts. The rearrangement links TRBV5-1 to TRBJ1-1, with a possible D match to TRBD1 (5 bases). V shed 2 bases and J shed 5 bases, with 7 bases lying between them. Per the germline V gene, CDR1 is SGHRS and CDR2 is YFSETQ. This CDR3 spans 12 amino acids. Here the CDR3 DNA reads TGCGCCAGCAGCTTTTCAGGGACTGAAGCTTTCTTT. Residues: CASSFSGTEAFF.

CDR3: CASSQEDSYEQYF. As DNA, the CDR3 is TGTGCCAGCAGCCAAGAGGACAGCTACGAGCAGTACTTC. This chain links TRBV4-2 with TRBJ2-5; TRBD1 might be the D (6 bases). Matching the DNA end better, TRBJ2-7 makes the J call doubtful. This CDR3 region has 13 residues. Germline V gene sequence: CDR1 LGHNA, CDR2 YNFKEQ.

The V and J genes are TRBV5-1 and TRBJ2-3; 10 nucleotides line up with TRBD2. Trimming took 0 bases from V and 3 from J; bases not matched to a gene: 1. The V gene's germline CDR1 is SGHRS and CDR2 YFSETQ. This CDR3 is 15 amino acids long. The CDR3 coding sequence is TGCGCCAGCAGCTTGGCTAGCGGGGGTACAGATACGCAGTATTTT. This encodes CASSLASGGTDTQYF. The complete variable domain, with remaining parts taken from reference TRBV5-1 and TRBJ2-3, reads KAGVTQTPRYLIKTRGQQVTLSCSPISGHRSVSWYQQTPGQGLQFLFEYFSETQRNKGNFPGRFSGRQFSNSRSEMNVSTLELGDSALYLCASSLASGGTDTQYFGPGTRLTVL.

The rearrangement joins TRBV10-3 to TRBJ1-1, with D possibly matching TRBD1 (5 bases). There are 15 residues in the CDR3. Germline CDR1 and CDR2: ENHRY and SYGVKD. V lost 0 bases and J 5 bases, leaving 13 bases between the germline ends. The CDR3 region is CAISESGVGNTEAFF. Here the CDR3 DNA reads TGTGCCATCAGTGAGTCAGGGGTAGGAAATACTGAAGCTTTCTTT.

The chain couples TRBV6-5 to TRBJ1-4; 7 nucleotides agree with TRBD1. After removal of 5 bases from V and 3 bases from J, the junction contained 6 bases not matched to a gene. There are 15 residues in the CDR3. Germline loops: CDR1 MNHEY, CDR2 SVGAGI. Written as DNA, the CDR3 is TGTGCCAGCAGTCGACAGGGAATAGCTAATGAAAAACTGTTTTTT. Translation: CASSRQGIANEKLFF.

The gene calls are TRBV18 and TRBJ1-2; D unresolved. The CDR3 is 15 amino acids. The germline V gene has CDR1 KGHSH and CDR2 LQKENI. V was clipped by 3 bases and J by 2 bases, with 13 bases between them. CDR3 sequence: CASSPSSEMNYGYTF. CDR3 coding DNA: TGTGCCAGCTCACCGTCGTCGGAGATGAACTATGGCTACACCTTC.

The V and J genes are TRBV19 and TRBJ1-1; TRBD1 matches 8 bases. CDR1 is LNHDA and CDR2 is SQIVND in the germline V gene (reference sequence). The V and J ends lost 4 bases and 1 base, in that order; junction bases with no gene match: 2. This CDR3 region has 14 residues. The CDR3 region is CASSTGGTNTEAFF. CDR3 sequence (DNA): TGTGCCAGTAGTACAGGGGGCACGAACACTGAAGCTTTCTTT.

The chain combines TRBV9 with TRBJ2-3, with 11 bases fitting TRBD2. Germline CDR1 and CDR2: SGDLS and YYNGEE. V shed 2 bases and J 6 bases; nucleotides not matched to a gene: 5. The CDR3 contains 15 residues. This CDR3 is CASSVYSGRADTQYF. The CDR3 DNA reads TGTGCCAGCAGCGTTTATAGCGGGAGGGCGGATACGCAGTATTTT. Full variable domain (rest looked up from reference TRBV9 and TRBJ2-3): DSGVTQTPKHLITATGQRVTLRCSPRSGDLSVYWYQQSLDQGLQFLIQYYNGEERAKGNILERFSAQQFPDLHSELNLSSLELGDSALYFCASSVYSGRADTQYFGPGTRLTVL.

This chain uses TRBV7-2 with TRBJ2-4, with 7 bases lining up with TRBD2. The CDR3 length is 18 residues. CDR1 and CDR2 (germline): SGHTA, FQGNSA. Trimming cost V 5 bases and J 3 bases; bases outside gene matches: 16. The CDR3 loop reads CASSPIRGGAGDKNIQYF. Here the CDR3 DNA reads TGTGCCAGCAGCCCTATCCGGGGAGGTGCGGGGGACAAAAACATTCAGTACTTC. Variable domain in full (rest from reference TRBV7-2 and TRBJ2-4): GAGVSQSPSNKVTEKGKDVELRCDPISGHTALYWYRQSLGQGLEFLIYFQGNSAPDKSGLPSDRFSAERTGGSVSTLTIQRTQQEDSAVYLCASSPIRGGAGDKNIQYFGAGTRLSVL.

The table lists this clone with a few counts. CDR3 sequence: CASSLGGGGNTGELFF. For the CDR3, the DNA is TGTGCCAGCAGCTTAGGAGGAGGTGGTAACACCGGGGAGCTGTTTTTT. The gene calls are TRBV7-8 and TRBJ2-2, with D perhaps TRBD2 (5 bases). This CDR3 is built from 16 residues. The V and J ends lost 1 base and 2 bases respectively, with 11 bases between them. Germline lookup yields CDR1 SGHVS and CDR2 FQNEAQ.

This clone was seen more than once but under ten times. The chain employs TRBV5-6 and TRBJ1-1; no reliable D call. This CDR3 contains 13 residues. V was clipped by 0 bases and J by 5 bases, with 8 bases between them. The germline V gene encodes CDR1 SGHDT and CDR2 YYEEEE. The CDR3 nucleotides are TGTGCCAGCAGCTTGGGTCCGGGAACTGAAGCTTTCTTT. This translates into CASSLGPGTEAFF. Combining the CDR3 with reference TRBV5-6 and TRBJ1-1 gives the whole variable domain DAGVTQSPTHLIKTRGQQVTLRCSPKSGHDTVSWYQQALGQGPQFIFQYYEEEERQRGNFPDRFSGHQFPNYSSELNVNALLLGDSALYLCASSLGPGTEAFFGQGTRLTVV.

Here the CDR3 reads CASSYALGTDTQYF. The CDR3 region has the DNA TGTGCCAGCAGTTACGCGTTAGGCACAGATACGCAGTATTTT. V and J are TRBV6-5 and TRBJ2-3; D uncertain. The ends were cut back, 2 bases at V and 1 base at J, with 7 bases in the middle. Looked up from germline, CDR1 is MNHEY and CDR2 is SVGAGI. CDR3 length: 14 residues.

This clone was picked up a small number of times. The V call is TRBV5-1, the J call TRBJ2-5; TRBD2 aligns across 14 bases. The V gene's germline CDR1 is SGHRS and CDR2 YFSETQ. J was trimmed by 3 bases and V by 4 bases; bases with no gene match: 5. The CDR3 covers 16 residues. The CDR3 bases are TGCGCCAGCAGCCCGGGACTAGCGGGAGTAGAAGAGACCCAGTACTTC. This encodes CASSPGLAGVEETQYF.